This T cell receptor beta chain was profiled in a study of molecular identifiers for immune sequencing clone quantification. There are 15 residues in the CDR3. V lost 4 bases to trimming and J lost 4 bases; unmatched junction nucleotides: 6. The germline CDR1 and CDR2 sequences are SGHDN and FVKESK. Making the bulk TCR libraries relied on previously described methods and listed TCR primers. TCRdb ran MiXCR on the PCR reads and lists one entry per CDR3 protein. The sample records about 320,000 distinct CDR3 sequences, roughly a quarter being singletons. This clonotype came up many times. Naive CD8 T cell sorting was performed on the CD8+CD4-CCR7+CD45RA+ phenotype.

This receptor was identified in a human donor in good health. Some libraries in this study had Jurkat cell RNA spiked in. The gene calls are TRBV14 and TRBJ2-2, with 7 bases fitting TRBD2. The material sequenced was naive CD8+ T cells from blood, with Jurkat cell RNA spiked in. Described subset: FACS-sorted CD8+CD4-CCR7+CD45RA+ naive T cells. CDR3 DNA sequence: TGTGCCAGCAGCCCGGGACTAACACCCACCGGGGAGCTGTTTTTT. This encodes CASSPGLTPTGELFF.